This paragraph covers one TCR beta chain sequence. As yet, its antigen is unknown. The V end lost 3 bases, the J end lost 4 bases, and 12 bases lay between the germline ends. CDR1 is GTSNPN, CDR2 SVGIG, per germline (reference sequence). This CDR3 has 13 amino acids. This PCR relied on a set of 60 Vbeta primers and 13 Jbeta primers. Sequencing was performed with immunoSEQ multiplex PCR; in TCRdb, only in-frame clones are kept and a portion is missing. The table has about 140,000 clones, about 80% seen once. This sample stems from a study of cytomegalovirus exposure and HLA in healthy donors. Study-level results: Using the classifier, cytomegalovirus status was reportedly diagnosed with high specificity and sensitivity. The authors later found most CMV-associated TCR beta chains appeared HLA-restricted. Later on, an analysis showed TCR association rates differing by HLA locus, with DRB1 the most and HLA-C the fewest.

Sequenced material: PBMCs. This chain links TRBV30 with TRBJ1-2, with D possibly TRBD1 on 6 matching bases. This sequence originates from a woman aged 40 to 49 in good health and CMV-seronegative. In DNA, the CDR3 is TGTGCCTGGAGAGGGGGTGGGCGCTATGGCTACACCTTC. Protein: CAWRGGGRYGYTF. Together with reference TRBV30 and TRBJ1-2, the CDR3 gives the full variable domain: SQTIHQWPATLVQPVGSPLSLECTVEGTSNPNLYWYRQAAGRGLQLLFYSVGIGQISSEVPQNLSASRPQDRQFILSSKKLLLSDSGFYLCAWRGGGRYGYTFGSGTRLTVV.